The TCR beta chain described here comes from a study of blood T cell repertoires in COVID-19. In the study overall: The United States, Italy and Spain supplied acute and convalescent COVID-19 samples.

Germline assignment: CDR1 SGDLS and CDR2 YYNGEE. The CDR3 sequence is 14 residues long. The V end was cut by 4 bases, the J end by 4 bases, with 9 bases between. Here immunoSEQ multiplex PCR was the method, and the copy in TCRdb shows in-frame clones only, minus some. The sample has about 57,000 clones, roughly 82% seen once. The sequence was collected from a woman in her fifties or sixties with acute or convalescent COVID-19. Sequencing was carried out using peripheral blood. The chain carries TRBV9 and TRBJ2-6; TRBD1 is a possible D gene (5 bases). This CDR3 is CASSSGRGANVLTF. DNA for the CDR3: TGTGCCAGCAGCTCAGGGCGGGGGGCCAACGTCCTGACTTTC.